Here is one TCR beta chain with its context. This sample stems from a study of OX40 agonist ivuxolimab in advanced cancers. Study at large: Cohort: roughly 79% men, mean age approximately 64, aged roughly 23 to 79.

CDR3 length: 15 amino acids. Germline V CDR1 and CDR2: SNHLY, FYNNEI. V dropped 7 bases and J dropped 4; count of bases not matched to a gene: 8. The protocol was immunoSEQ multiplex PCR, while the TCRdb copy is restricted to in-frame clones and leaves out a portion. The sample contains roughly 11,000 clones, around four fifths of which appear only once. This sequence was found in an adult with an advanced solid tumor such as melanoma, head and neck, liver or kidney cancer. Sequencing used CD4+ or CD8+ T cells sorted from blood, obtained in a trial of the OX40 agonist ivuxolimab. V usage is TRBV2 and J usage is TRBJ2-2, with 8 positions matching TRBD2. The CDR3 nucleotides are TGTGCCAGCATCCTAAGCGGGGGTGTCACCGGGGAGCTGTTTTTT. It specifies CASILSGGVTGELFF.